The rows below give T cell receptor beta chains drawn from one sample of a study of cytomegalovirus exposure and HLA in healthy donors. The repertoire was sequenced with immunoSEQ multiplex PCR; TCRdb's copy has only in-frame clones and lacks some. The sample includes over 200,000 clones, approximately 90% of them seen just once. The sequencing sample was made of PBMCs. All receptors come from a woman between 18 and 30 years old in good health and CMV-seronegative. Each CDR3 is given with its conserved first and last residue. A D gene is named only where the DNA matches it firmly. Size is omitted from some rows. Given values are once, few, many or a class for expanded clones.

clone size: NA
J gene: TRBJ2-5
V gene: TRBV5-6
D gene: TRBD2
CDR3 protein: CASSFYERGYDQETQYF
CDR3 DNA: TGTGCCAGCAGCTTTTATGAGCGGGGGTACGACCAAGAGACCCAGTACTTC

clone size: NA
J gene: TRBJ1-4
V gene: TRBV7-6
D gene: NA
CDR3 protein: CASSTRKVGVATNEKLFF
CDR3 DNA: TGTGCCAGCAGTACCCGAAAGGTCGGGGTTGCAACTAATGAAAAACTGTTTTTT

clone size: NA
J gene: TRBJ2-1
V gene: TRBV6-4
D gene: NA
CDR3 protein: CASSDRSGLIDEQFF
CDR3 DNA: TGTGCCAGCAGTGACCGTAGCGGTCTAATCGATGAGCAGTTCTTC

clone size: once
J gene: TRBJ2-5
V gene: TRBV15
D gene: NA
CDR3 protein: CATSRPKRETQYF
CDR3 DNA: TGTGCCACCAGCAGACCTAAGAGGGAGACCCAGTACTTC

clone size: NA
J gene: TRBJ2-7
V gene: TRBV7-9
D gene: NA
CDR3 protein: CASSPYYEQYF
CDR3 DNA: TGTGCCAGCAGCCCGTACTACGAGCAGTACTTC

clone size: NA
J gene: TRBJ2-4
V gene: TRBV19
D gene: NA
CDR3 protein: CATNNYPIAKNIQYF
CDR3 DNA: TGTGCCACCAATAACTATCCCATAGCCAAAAACATTCAGTACTTC

clone size: NA
J gene: TRBJ2-3
V gene: TRBV7-2
D gene: NA
CDR3 protein: CASSLQQTNTDTQYF
CDR3 DNA: TGTGCCAGCAGCTTACAACAGACTAACACAGATACGCAGTATTTT

clone size: NA
J gene: TRBJ1-5
V gene: TRBV7-3
D gene: NA
CDR3 protein: CASSLSGNQPQHF
CDR3 DNA: TGTGCCAGCAGCTTATCTGGCAATCAGCCCCAGCATTTT

clone size: NA
J gene: TRBJ2-7
V gene: TRBV18
D gene: NA
CDR3 protein: CASSLQQGGEQYF
CDR3 DNA: TGTGCCAGCTCACTCCAACAAGGAGGCGAGCAGTACTTC

clone size: NA
J gene: TRBJ1-4
V gene: TRBV18
D gene: TRBD1
CDR3 protein: CASSPQGGKLFF
CDR3 DNA: TGTGCCAGCTCACCGCAGGGGGGAAAACTGTTTTTT

clone size: NA
J gene: TRBJ2-1
V gene: TRBV2
D gene: TRBD2
CDR3 protein: CASRGGTSGSPTSYNEQFF
CDR3 DNA: TGTGCCAGCAGGGGAGGGACTAGCGGGAGCCCTACCTCCTACAATGAGCAGTTCTTC

clone size: NA
J gene: TRBJ2-3
V gene: TRBV18
D gene: NA
CDR3 protein: CASSPRAQQLADTQYF
CDR3 DNA: TGTGCCAGCTCACCACGGGCCCAGCAGTTGGCAGATACGCAGTATTTT

clone size: NA
J gene: TRBJ1-2
V gene: TRBV11-2
D gene: TRBD1
CDR3 protein: CASSLGHRGGWSYGYTF
CDR3 DNA: TGTGCCAGCAGCTTGGGACACAGGGGTGGTTGGAGCTATGGCTACACCTTC

clone size: NA
J gene: TRBJ2-1
V gene: TRBV7-9
D gene: NA
CDR3 protein: CASSPRGSSYNEQFF
CDR3 DNA: TGTGCCAGCAGCCCGCGGGGAAGCTCCTACAATGAGCAGTTCTTC

clone size: NA
J gene: TRBJ2-2
V gene: TRBV5-1
D gene: TRBD2
CDR3 protein: CASSLLAGSGFVTGELFF
CDR3 DNA: TGCGCCAGCAGTCTCCTAGCGGGATCGGGGTTTGTTACCGGGGAGCTGTTTTTT

clone size: NA
J gene: TRBJ2-5
V gene: TRBV4-3
D gene: TRBD2
CDR3 protein: CASSQGYSGEWAETQYF
CDR3 DNA: TGCGCCAGCAGCCAAGGGTACAGCGGGGAGTGGGCAGAGACCCAGTACTTC

clone size: NA
J gene: TRBJ2-7
V gene: TRBV7-2
D gene: TRBD2
CDR3 protein: CASSSREGNHLRQYF
CDR3 DNA: TGTGCCAGCAGCTCTCGGGAGGGGAACCACCTACGGCAGTACTTC

clone size: NA
J gene: TRBJ1-2
V gene: TRBV10-1
D gene: TRBD1
CDR3 protein: CASSESVGQGYGYTF
CDR3 DNA: TGCGCCAGCAGTGAGTCGGTGGGACAGGGTTATGGCTACACCTTC

clone size: NA
J gene: TRBJ2-5
V gene: TRBV2
D gene: NA
CDR3 protein: CASRRAGNQETQYF
CDR3 DNA: TGTGCCAGCAGACGGGCAGGGAACCAAGAGACCCAGTACTTC

clone size: NA
J gene: TRBJ2-5
V gene: TRBV6-4
D gene: TRBD1
CDR3 protein: CARTRGQGPTETQYF
CDR3 DNA: TGTGCCAGGACACGGGGACAGGGCCCGACGGAGACCCAGTACTTC